These T cell receptor beta chains were read from a single sample in a study of Ad26.COV2.S vaccination and SARS-CoV-2 variants. This table comes from immunoSEQ multiplex PCR, and its TCRdb copy is limited to in-frame clones, with some not included. The sample holds hundreds of thousands of clones, roughly 87% seen once. Sequencing was performed on peripheral blood, taken in a trial of Ad26.COV2.S vaccine versus placebo. Receptors were obtained from a person between 18 and 59 years old who received the Ad26.COV2.S COVID-19 vaccine or a placebo. Each CDR3 is given with its conserved first and last residue. Each record gives: V gene, J gene, clone size, D gene, CDR3 protein, CDR3 DNA. The D gene is left open where the match is weak. Part of the rows lack a size; the others show once, few, many or a class for expanded clones.

>TRBV5-1|TRBJ1-1|-|-
CASSESRGTEAFF
TGCGCCAGCAGCGAGTCGCGGGGCACTGAAGCTTTCTTT
>TRBV6-5|TRBJ2-3|-|-
CASSSGAQDTQYF
TGTGCCAGCAGTTCAGGGGCCCAAGATACGCAGTATTTT
>TRBV4-1|TRBJ1-4|-|-
CASSQDSHRDEKLFF
TGCGCCAGCAGCCAGGACTCCCACCGTGATGAAAAACTGTTTTTT
>TRBV6-1|TRBJ1-1|-|-
CASSELGGPDLVAFF
TGTGCCAGCAGTGAACTGGGGGGGCCAGACCTTGTAGCTTTCTTT
>TRBV28|TRBJ1-2|once|-
CASSFPEGRGYGYTF
TGTGCCAGCAGTTTTCCGGAGGGCAGGGGCTATGGCTACACCTTC
>TRBV18|TRBJ1-2|-|-
CASSPRVRDNYGYTF
TGTGCCAGCTCACCAAGGGTCAGGGATAACTATGGCTACACCTTC
>TRBV28|TRBJ2-1|-|TRBD2
CASSLPGGLPRDEQFF
TGTGCCAGCAGTTTGCCGGGGGGACTGCCTAGGGATGAGCAGTTCTTC
>TRBV20-1|TRBJ1-1|-|-
CSAPLGAAFF
TGCAGTGCTCCCCTCGGCGCCGCTTTCTTT
>TRBV5-1|TRBJ2-3|-|TRBD2
CASSLYSGPREADTQYF
TGCGCCAGCAGCTTGTATTCGGGGCCACGGGAGGCAGATACGCAGTATTTT
>TRBV5-1|TRBJ2-7|few|-
CASSFQGPSYEQYF
TGCGCCAGCAGCTTCCAGGGGCCTAGCTACGAGCAGTACTTC
>TRBV7-6|TRBJ2-5|-|TRBD2
CASSLFAGGTQYF
TGTGCCAGCAGCTTATTCGCGGGAGGGACCCAGTACTTC
>TRBV5-6|TRBJ2-1|-|-
CASSFGTTDEQFF
TGTGCCAGCAGCTTTGGGACGACGGATGAGCAGTTCTTC
>TRBV10-3|TRBJ2-1|-|TRBD1
CAINEQGLQQFF
TGTGCCATCAACGAACAGGGGTTGCAGCAGTTCTTC
>TRBV24-1|TRBJ1-5|-|-
CATSYLRPLSNQPQHF
TGTGCCACCAGTTACCTACGTCCACTTAGCAATCAGCCCCAGCATTTT
>TRBV3-1/TRBV3-2|TRBJ2-3|once|-
CASSQDVTGYTDTQYF
TGTGCCAGCAGCCAAGATGTAACAGGCTACACAGATACGCAGTATTTT
>TRBV9|TRBJ2-3|-|TRBD2
CASGGGHGDTQYF
TGTGCCTCCGGGGGGGGGCATGGAGATACGCAGTATTTT
>TRBV7-2|TRBJ1-1|-|-
CASSREGTSNTEAFF
TGTGCCAGCAGTCGAGAGGGGACATCGAACACTGAAGCTTTCTTT
>TRBV12-3/TRBV12-4|TRBJ2-1|-|-
CASSKPYNEQFF
TGTGCCAGCAGCAAACCCTACAATGAGCAGTTCTTC
>TRBV7-9|TRBJ2-5|-|TRBD2
CASSHQLAGVGETQYF
TGTGCCAGCAGCCATCAACTAGCGGGAGTTGGGGAGACCCAGTACTTC
>TRBV7-2|TRBJ2-3|-|TRBD2
CASSYLLAGTVGDTQYF
TGTGCCAGCAGCTACCTCCTAGCGGGTACGGTGGGAGATACGCAGTATTTT
>TRBV4-2|TRBJ1-5|-|-
CASSQDGGVHQPQHF
TGTGCCAGCAGCCAAGACGGGGGCGTTCATCAGCCCCAGCATTTT
>TRBV25-1|TRBJ2-2|-|TRBD1
CASGDRVNTGELFF
TGTGCCAGCGGGGACAGGGTAAACACCGGGGAGCTGTTTTTT
>TRBV18|TRBJ1-2|-|TRBD1
CASSPLRDSYGYTF
TGTGCCAGCTCACCCCTTAGGGACAGCTATGGCTACACCTTC
>TRBV5-1|TRBJ1-2|few|-
CASSLAPGAYGYTF
TGCGCCAGCAGCTTGGCCCCGGGTGCCTATGGCTACACCTTC
>TRBV7-6|TRBJ2-1|once|TRBD2
CASSLTGGDYNEQFF
TGTGCCAGCAGCTTAACGGGGGGAGACTACAATGAGCAGTTCTTC
>TRBV2|TRBJ2-1|-|-
CASSGTTDEQFF
TGTGCCAGCAGTGGGACTACCGATGAGCAGTTCTTC
>TRBV5-4|TRBJ2-1|few|-
CASSLGLVLNEQFF
TGTGCCAGCAGCTTGGGACTAGTGCTCAATGAGCAGTTCTTC
>TRBV5-1|TRBJ1-4|once|TRBD1
CASSLGRGTGSNEKLFF
TGCGCCAGCAGCTTGGGTCGTGGGACAGGGTCTAATGAAAAACTGTTTTTT
>TRBV28|TRBJ1-3|-|-
CASSNLWTAPSGNTIYF
TGTGCCAGCAGTAACCTATGGACCGCTCCCTCTGGAAACACCATATATTTT
>TRBV11-1|TRBJ1-1|-|-
CASSPEAGRTKAFF
TGTGCCAGCAGCCCAGAAGCAGGAAGAACTAAAGCTTTCTTT
>TRBV24-1|TRBJ1-6|-|-
CATSDSGSPLHF
TGTGCCACCAGTGACAGCGGTTCACCCCTCCACTTT
>TRBV29-1|TRBJ2-5|-|-
CSVETTRAQALQETQYF
TGCAGCGTTGAAACAACTAGGGCCCAGGCCCTTCAAGAGACCCAGTACTTC
>TRBV28|TRBJ2-5|-|-
CASSSLAQQETQYF
TGTGCCAGCAGTTCCTTAGCGCAACAAGAGACCCAGTACTTC
>TRBV6-5|TRBJ2-7|-|-
CASRHRDIFPYEQYF
TGTGCCAGCAGACACCGGGACATTTTCCCCTACGAGCAGTACTTC